The sequence of this T cell receptor beta chain was determined in a study of T cells in Graves' hyperthyroidism and ophthalmopathy. This clonotype showed up just a few times. V was trimmed by 4 bases and J by 3 bases, leaving 19 bases between them. CDR1 SGHRS and CDR2 YFSETQ come from the germline V gene. The CDR3 loop spans 16 amino acids. The study left out patients who had uncontrolled infection, other autoimmune disease, pregnancy or lactation. Isolation of PBMCs was performed on 8.5 to 10 ml fresh peripheral blood. Amplification yielded TCR beta CDR3 regions, with RNA transcripts as the source. The primer set for the first-round RT-PCR of the TCR CDR3 was HTBI. TCRdb itself ran the multiplex PCR reads through MiXCR, one entry per CDR3 protein. The sample lists about 420,000 distinct CDR3 sequences; approximately 14% were seen once.

This TCR was recovered from a young woman with Graves' hyperthyroidism. The genes are TRBV5-1 and TRBJ1-2; D gene ambiguous. Sequencing was done on a sample of blood. Here the CDR3 reads CASSRAVGVVDYGYTF. Here the CDR3 DNA reads TGCGCCAGCAGCAGGGCGGTCGGGGTCGTGGACTATGGCTACACCTTC.